Listed below are T cell receptor beta chains from one sample, sequenced in a study of shared clonotypes between healthy human individuals. Method: immunoSEQ multiplex PCR; TCRdb's copy keeps in-frame clones and lacks some. The sample shows 190,000 or so clones, 66% of them seen only once. Sequenced sample: memory CD4+ T cells sorted from blood. Receptors were obtained from a man in his thirties or forties in good health. The CDR3 runs from the conserved cysteine through the conserved F or W. The order of the fields is clone size, V gene, D gene, J gene, CDR3 protein, CDR3 DNA. The D gene is left open where the match is weak. Only some rows state a clone size, as once, few, many or a class for expanded clones.

size: .
V: TRBV20-1
D: .
J: TRBJ2-7
CDR3: CSARVVEEQYF
DNA: TGCAGTGCTAGAGTGGTAGAGGAGCAGTACTTC

size: many
V: TRBV7-8
D: .
J: TRBJ1-5
CDR3: CASSLAFGGGQPQHF
DNA: TGTGCCAGCAGCTTAGCGTTCGGAGGGGGTCAGCCCCAGCATTTT

size: .
V: TRBV28
D: .
J: TRBJ2-7
CDR3: CASSSWGAGLSDYEQYF
DNA: TGTGCCAGCAGTTCGTGGGGGGCCGGACTAAGCGATTACGAGCAGTACTTC

size: .
V: TRBV2
D: TRBD2
J: TRBJ2-2
CDR3: CASSGLAGITGELFF
DNA: TGTGCCAGCAGTGGACTAGCGGGAATCACCGGGGAGCTGTTTTTT

size: many
V: TRBV13
D: .
J: TRBJ2-7
CDR3: CASSSDWGTYEQYF
DNA: TGTGCCAGCAGCTCGGATTGGGGGACCTACGAGCAGTACTTC

size: .
V: TRBV30
D: .
J: TRBJ2-5
CDR3: CAWSVRVRETQYF
DNA: TGTGCCTGGAGTGTACGCGTGAGGGAGACCCAGTACTTC

size: .
V: TRBV10-3
D: .
J: TRBJ1-1
CDR3: CAILEAAGTEAFF
DNA: TGTGCCATCCTCGAGGCGGCGGGCACTGAAGCTTTCTTT

size: .
V: TRBV5-4
D: TRBD1
J: TRBJ1-4
CDR3: CASSLDRVEEKLFF
DNA: TGTGCCAGCAGCTTAGACAGGGTTGAAGAAAAACTGTTTTTT

size: many
V: TRBV7-2
D: TRBD1
J: TRBJ1-1
CDR3: CASRPPGTGVTEAFF
DNA: TGTGCCAGCAGACCACCCGGGACAGGGGTTACTGAAGCTTTCTTT

size: .
V: TRBV5-4
D: .
J: TRBJ2-1
CDR3: CASSSLPQSSYNEQFF
DNA: TGTGCCAGCAGCTCTTTACCCCAGAGCTCCTACAATGAGCAGTTCTTC

size: .
V: TRBV5-1
D: TRBD2
J: TRBJ2-7
CDR3: CASSQPGLAGGYSYEQYF
DNA: TGCGCCAGCAGCCAACCGGGACTAGCGGGAGGGTACTCCTACGAGCAGTACTTC